Listed below are T cell receptor beta chains from one sample, sequenced in a study of shared T cell receptors in the human thymus. Some clones are missing from TCRdb's copy, which holds only in-frame ones; the method was immunoSEQ multiplex PCR. The sample yields more than 550,000 clones, approximately 85% seen once. Another study also made use of these data, one on human thymus T cells.

Sequencing was done on a sample of thymocytes. The receptor set was obtained from a girl under three years old with a congenital heart defect. Both conserved end residues are part of each CDR3. The D gene is left open where the match is weak. Size values are once, few and many counts, or a class for expanded clones, and some rows have none.

j_gene,v_gene,d_gene,abundance,CDR3aa,CDR3nt
TRBJ1-1,TRBV4-3,NA,NA,CASSQFVQGKANTEAFF,TGCGCCAGCAGCCAATTTGTCCAGGGCAAGGCGAACACTGAAGCTTTCTTT
TRBJ1-5,TRBV2,NA,NA,CASSEDTHHSNQPQHF,TGTGCCAGCAGTGAGGACACGCACCATAGCAATCAGCCCCAGCATTTT
TRBJ1-6,TRBV7-8,TRBD1,NA,CASSLARRVDPGTGNSNSPLHF,TGTGCCAGCAGCTTAGCGCGCCGCGTGGATCCCGGGACAGGGAATTCCAATTCACCCCTCCACTTT
TRBJ1-2,TRBV27,TRBD1,NA,CASSLKGQNYGYTF,TGTGCCAGCAGTCTGAAGGGACAGAACTATGGCTACACCTTC
TRBJ2-7,TRBV10-3,NA,NA,CAISESKLGDSFSYEQYF,TGTGCCATCAGTGAGTCGAAATTAGGAGATAGCTTCTCCTACGAGCAGTACTTC
TRBJ1-6,TRBV19,NA,once,CAATRSRDSPLHF,TGTGCCGCAACCCGCTCGAGGGATTCACCCCTCCACTTT
TRBJ2-3,TRBV15,NA,once,CATSKSSSESTDTQYF,TGTGCCACCAGCAAATCTTCCTCCGAGAGCACAGATACGCAGTATTTT
TRBJ1-3,TRBV6-5,NA,NA,CASSLGSTSGNTIYF,TGTGCCAGCAGTTTGGGCAGCACCTCAGGAAACACCATATATTTT
TRBJ2-1,TRBV9,TRBD2,NA,CASSVFGGDEQFF,TGTGCCAGCAGCGTATTCGGGGGGGATGAGCAGTTCTTC
TRBJ1-5,TRBV9,NA,NA,CASSLGHPLGPQHF,TGTGCCAGCAGCCTGGGACACCCGCTTGGGCCCCAGCATTTT
TRBJ2-3,TRBV27,TRBD2,NA,CASTAGGCGTDTQYF,TGTGCCAGCACCGCGGGGGGGTGTGGCACAGATACGCAGTATTTT
TRBJ2-5,TRBV5-6,NA,NA,CASSKRRDPKEETQYF,TGTGCCAGCAGCAAACGGAGGGACCCGAAGGAAGAGACCCAGTACTTC
TRBJ2-1,TRBV4-3,TRBD2,few,CASSQKGTSGGANEQFF,TGCGCCAGCAGCCAAAAGGGAACTAGCGGGGGGGCCAATGAGCAGTTCTTC
TRBJ2-7,TRBV10-3,NA,once,CAISTSYEQYF,TGTGCCATCTCTACGAGCTACGAGCAGTACTTC
TRBJ1-3,TRBV2,NA,NA,CASIKDNRSGNTIYF,TGTGCCAGCATAAAGGACAACCGCTCTGGAAACACCATATATTTT
TRBJ2-7,TRBV10-3,TRBD2,NA,CAISEFGGSNEQYF,TGTGCCATCAGTGAGTTCGGGGGGTCGAACGAGCAGTACTTC
TRBJ2-1,TRBV15,TRBD2,NA,CATSRELAGAYNEQFF,TGTGCCACCAGCAGAGAACTAGCGGGGGCCTACAATGAGCAGTTCTTC
TRBJ1-2,TRBV5-1,TRBD1,NA,CASSLGRLDRGTYGYTF,TGCGCCAGCAGCTTGGGACGATTGGACAGGGGAACATATGGCTACACCTTC
TRBJ2-1,TRBV9,TRBD2,NA,CASSVALRAGGPSSEQFF,TGTGCCAGCAGCGTTGCCCTAAGGGCGGGGGGGCCGAGTAGTGAGCAGTTCTTC
TRBJ1-2,TRBV7-9,TRBD1,NA,CASSPPRDRVDGYTF,TGTGCCAGCAGCCCCCCTCGGGACAGGGTGGATGGCTACACCTTC
TRBJ1-5,TRBV15,TRBD1,NA,CATSREGGQILSNQPQHF,TGTGCCACCAGCAGAGAGGGGGGACAGATCTTGAGCAATCAGCCCCAGCATTTT
TRBJ1-6,TRBV14,NA,NA,CASSQTDSPLHF,TGTGCCAGCAGCCAGACAGATTCACCCCTCCACTTT
TRBJ2-2,TRBV6-6,NA,NA,CASRRGGTGELFF,TGTGCCAGCAGAAGGGGGGGCACCGGGGAGCTGTTTTTT
TRBJ2-5,TRBV4-1,NA,NA,CASSQEISETQYF,TGCGCCAGCAGCCAAGAAATCTCTGAGACCCAGTACTTC
TRBJ1-6,TRBV11-2,TRBD1,NA,CASSSHSTGGNSPLHF,TGTGCCAGCAGCTCACACTCAACAGGGGGGAATTCACCCCTCCACTTT
TRBJ1-5,TRBV10-3,NA,NA,CATRDGRVLDQPQHF,TGTGCCACGCGAGATGGTCGAGTACTGGATCAGCCCCAGCATTTT
TRBJ2-7,TRBV12-5,NA,NA,CASGLPHPHMRGVRAYEQYF,TGTGCTAGTGGTTTGCCCCATCCTCATATGCGCGGGGTTCGCGCCTACGAGCAGTACTTC
TRBJ2-5,TRBV4-3,NA,NA,CASSHVLTSSLAQYF,TGCGCCAGCAGCCACGTCCTAACTAGCAGCCTCGCCCAGTACTTC
TRBJ2-2,TRBV15,NA,NA,CATSRQKTGELFF,TGTGCCACCAGCAGACAGAAAACCGGGGAGCTGTTTTTT
TRBJ1-6,TRBV28,TRBD1,NA,CASRRKTGPDSPLHF,TGTGCCAGCAGACGAAAGACAGGGCCTGATTCACCCCTCCACTTT
TRBJ2-5,TRBV13,TRBD1,NA,CASSLTLTGAAETQYF,TGTGCCAGCAGCCTAACGTTGACAGGGGCCGCGGAGACCCAGTACTTC
TRBJ2-5,TRBV7-4,TRBD2,NA,CASSLRAGLAGGLYQETQYF,TGTGCCAGCAGCTTACGGGCCGGACTAGCGGGGGGCCTGTACCAAGAGACCCAGTACTTC
TRBJ2-3,TRBV20-1,NA,NA,CSAKLLDTQYF,TGCAGTGCTAAGCTATTGGATACGCAGTATTTT
TRBJ1-2,TRBV9,TRBD1,NA,CASSLTSDRENGYTF,TGTGCCAGCAGCCTCACGTCGGACAGGGAGAATGGCTACACCTTC
TRBJ1-1,TRBV7-3,TRBD1,NA,CASSAGTGRFDGAFF,TGTGCCAGCAGCGCCGGGACAGGGCGTTTTGACGGAGCTTTCTTT
TRBJ1-6,TRBV6-1,NA,NA,CASNTGLHNSPLHF,TGTGCCAGCAACACCGGGTTACATAATTCACCCCTCCACTTT
TRBJ1-3,TRBV6-5,TRBD1,NA,CASSRTGISGNTIYF,TGTGCCAGCAGTAGGACAGGCATCTCTGGAAACACCATATATTTT
TRBJ2-1,TRBV27,NA,NA,CASSSEPSGGHNEQFF,TGTGCCAGCAGTTCCGAACCCTCGGGGGGCCACAATGAGCAGTTCTTC
TRBJ2-6,TRBV5-1,NA,NA,CASRVSASGANVLTF,TGCGCCAGCAGGGTTAGCGCCTCTGGGGCCAACGTCCTGACTTTC
TRBJ2-2,TRBV6-1,NA,NA,CAHRRGVYTGELFF,TGTGCCCACAGGCGCGGTGTGTACACCGGGGAGCTGTTTTTT
TRBJ1-1,TRBV28,NA,NA,CASSPDGGGNTEAFF,TGTGCCAGCAGTCCTGATGGGGGGGGGAACACTGAAGCTTTCTTT
TRBJ1-2,TRBV30,TRBD1,once,CAWALSRQGQYPGYTF,TGTGCCTGGGCCCTCTCCCGACAGGGGCAATACCCGGGCTACACCTTC
TRBJ2-3,TRBV19,NA,NA,CASSILFRAGQGRDTQYF,TGTGCCAGTAGTATTCTATTCCGGGCAGGCCAGGGGAGAGATACGCAGTATTTT
TRBJ1-5,TRBV15,NA,once,CATSRPTGTQPQHF,TGTGCCACCAGCAGACCAACAGGGACTCAGCCCCAGCATTTT
TRBJ2-5,TRBV4-1,NA,once,CASSSHIWETQYF,TGCGCCAGCAGCTCACATATTTGGGAGACCCAGTACTTC
TRBJ2-5,TRBV5-4,TRBD1,NA,CASSSGTGLEETQYF,TGTGCCAGCAGCTCCGGGACAGGGTTGGAAGAGACCCAGTACTTC
TRBJ1-5,TRBV27,NA,NA,CASSWRRGEPQHF,TGTGCCAGCAGTTGGAGGCGTGGGGAGCCCCAGCATTTT
TRBJ1-6,TRBV6-5,TRBD1,NA,CASSSGTVYSPLHF,TGTGCCAGCAGTTCCGGGACAGTATACTCACCCCTCCACTTT
TRBJ2-5,TRBV28,NA,NA,CASRSGETQYF,TGTGCCAGCAGGTCAGGAGAGACCCAGTACTTC
TRBJ2-1,TRBV19,NA,NA,CASSLGLSAEQFF,TGTGCCAGTAGTCTGGGACTTTCCGCTGAGCAGTTCTTC
TRBJ2-6,TRBV4-3,NA,NA,CASSHQGRGASSGANVLTF,TGCGCCAGCAGCCACCAAGGCCGGGGGGCCTCCTCTGGGGCCAACGTCCTGACTTTC
TRBJ2-1,TRBV7-9,TRBD1,NA,CASSPSGQGAEQFF,TGTGCCAGCAGCCCATCGGGACAGGGGGCTGAGCAGTTCTTC
TRBJ2-5,TRBV30,TRBD2,NA,CAWSGTSGGGIQETQYF,TGTGCCTGGAGTGGGACTAGCGGGGGGGGGATTCAAGAGACCCAGTACTTC
TRBJ1-1,TRBV4-1,TRBD1,few,CASSQALRGENTEAFF,TGCGCCAGCAGCCAAGCCCTCAGGGGGGAGAACACTGAAGCTTTCTTT
TRBJ2-6,TRBV18,NA,once,CASSPNPRVLVSGANVLTF,TGTGCCAGCTCACCTAATCCCAGGGTACTCGTTTCTGGGGCCAACGTCCTGACTTTC
TRBJ1-1,TRBV30,NA,NA,CAWRQNTEAFF,TGTGCCTGGAGACAGAACACTGAAGCTTTCTTT